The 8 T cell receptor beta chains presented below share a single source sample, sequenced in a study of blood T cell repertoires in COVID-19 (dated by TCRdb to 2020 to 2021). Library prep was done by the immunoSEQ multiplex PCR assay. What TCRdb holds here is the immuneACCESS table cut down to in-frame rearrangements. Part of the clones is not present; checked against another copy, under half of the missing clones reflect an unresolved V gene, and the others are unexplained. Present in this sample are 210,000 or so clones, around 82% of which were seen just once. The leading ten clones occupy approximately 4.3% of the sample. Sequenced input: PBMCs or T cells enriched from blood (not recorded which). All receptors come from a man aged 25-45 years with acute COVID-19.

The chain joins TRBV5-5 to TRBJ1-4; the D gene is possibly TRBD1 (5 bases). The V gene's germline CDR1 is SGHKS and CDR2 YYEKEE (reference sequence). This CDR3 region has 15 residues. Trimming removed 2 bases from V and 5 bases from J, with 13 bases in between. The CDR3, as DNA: TGTGCCAGCAGCTTTCTTCAGGGTAGAAATGAAAAACTGTTTTTT. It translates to CASSFLQGRNEKLFF.

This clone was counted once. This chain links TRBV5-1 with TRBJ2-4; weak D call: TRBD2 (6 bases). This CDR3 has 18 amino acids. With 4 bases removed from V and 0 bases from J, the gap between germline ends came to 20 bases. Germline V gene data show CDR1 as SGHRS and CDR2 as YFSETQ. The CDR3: CASSPRETSELAKNIQYF. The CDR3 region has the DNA TGCGCCAGCAGCCCTCGGGAGACCTCGGAATTAGCCAAAAACATTCAGTACTTC. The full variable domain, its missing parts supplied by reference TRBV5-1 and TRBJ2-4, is KAGVTQTPRYLIKTRGQQVTLSCSPISGHRSVSWYQQTPGQGLQFLFEYFSETQRNKGNFPGRFSGRQFSNSRSEMNVSTLELGDSALYLCASSPRETSELAKNIQYFGAGTRLSVL.

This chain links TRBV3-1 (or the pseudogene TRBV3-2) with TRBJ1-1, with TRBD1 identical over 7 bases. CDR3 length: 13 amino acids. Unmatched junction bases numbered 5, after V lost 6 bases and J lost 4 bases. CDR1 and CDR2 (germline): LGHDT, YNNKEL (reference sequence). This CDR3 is CASSGTEATEAFF. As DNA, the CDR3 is TGTGCCAGCAGTGGGACAGAGGCCACTGAAGCTTTCTTT.

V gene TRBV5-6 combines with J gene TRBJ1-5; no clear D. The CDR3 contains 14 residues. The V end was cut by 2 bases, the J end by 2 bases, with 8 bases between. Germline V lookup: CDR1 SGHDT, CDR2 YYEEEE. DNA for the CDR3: TGTGCCAGCAGCTTAGACGGGGGCAATCAGCCCCAGCATTTT. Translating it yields CASSLDGGNQPQHF. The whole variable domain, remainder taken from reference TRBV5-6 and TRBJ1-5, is DAGVTQSPTHLIKTRGQQVTLRCSPKSGHDTVSWYQQALGQGPQFIFQYYEEEERQRGNFPDRFSGHQFPNYSSELNVNALLLGDSALYLCASSLDGGNQPQHFGDGTRLSIL.

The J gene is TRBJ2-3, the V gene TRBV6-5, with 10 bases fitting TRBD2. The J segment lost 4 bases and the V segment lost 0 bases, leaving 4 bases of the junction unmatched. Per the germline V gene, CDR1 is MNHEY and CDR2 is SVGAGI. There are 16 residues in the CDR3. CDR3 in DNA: TGTGCCAGCAGTTACTCGAGCGGGGGGGCCGCAGATACGCAGTATTTT. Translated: CASSYSSGGAADTQYF.

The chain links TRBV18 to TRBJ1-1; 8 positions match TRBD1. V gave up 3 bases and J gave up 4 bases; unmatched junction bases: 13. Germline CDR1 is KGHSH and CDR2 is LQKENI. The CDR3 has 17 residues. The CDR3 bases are TGTGCCAGCTCACCTACGACAGGGGACTCTCGCTCCACTGAAGCTTTCTTT. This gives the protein CASSPTTGDSRSTEAFF.

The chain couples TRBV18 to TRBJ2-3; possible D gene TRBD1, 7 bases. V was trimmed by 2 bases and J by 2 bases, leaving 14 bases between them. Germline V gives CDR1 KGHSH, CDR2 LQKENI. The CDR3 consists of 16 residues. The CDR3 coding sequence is TGTGCCAGCTCACCATCGCAGGGGGGAGACACAGATACGCAGTATTTT. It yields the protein CASSPSQGGDTDTQYF.

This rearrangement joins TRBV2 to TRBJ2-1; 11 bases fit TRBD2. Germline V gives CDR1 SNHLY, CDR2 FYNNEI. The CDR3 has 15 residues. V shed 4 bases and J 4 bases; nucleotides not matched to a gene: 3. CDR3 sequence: CASSGLAGLYNEQFF. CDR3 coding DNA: TGTGCCAGCAGTGGACTAGCGGGGCTTTACAATGAGCAGTTCTTC.